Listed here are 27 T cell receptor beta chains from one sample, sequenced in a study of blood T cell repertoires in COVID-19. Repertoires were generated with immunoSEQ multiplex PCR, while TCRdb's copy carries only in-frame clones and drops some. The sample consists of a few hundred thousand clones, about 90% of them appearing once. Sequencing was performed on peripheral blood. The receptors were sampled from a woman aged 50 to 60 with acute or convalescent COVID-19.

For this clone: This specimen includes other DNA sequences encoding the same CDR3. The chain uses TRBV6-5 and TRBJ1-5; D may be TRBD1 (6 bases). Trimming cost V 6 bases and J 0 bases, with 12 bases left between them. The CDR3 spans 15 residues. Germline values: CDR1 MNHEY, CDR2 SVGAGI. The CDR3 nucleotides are TGTGCCAGCAGACGGACAGAGTATAGCAATCAGCCCCAGCATTTT. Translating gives CASRRTEYSNQPQHF.

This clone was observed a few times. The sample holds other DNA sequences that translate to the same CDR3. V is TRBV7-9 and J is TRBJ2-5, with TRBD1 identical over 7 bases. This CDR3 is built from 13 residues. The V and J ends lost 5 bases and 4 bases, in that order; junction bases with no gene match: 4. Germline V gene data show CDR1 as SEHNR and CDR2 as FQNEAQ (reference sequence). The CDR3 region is CASSGRGRETQYF. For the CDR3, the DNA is TGTGCCAGCAGCGGCAGGGGGAGAGAGACCCAGTACTTC.

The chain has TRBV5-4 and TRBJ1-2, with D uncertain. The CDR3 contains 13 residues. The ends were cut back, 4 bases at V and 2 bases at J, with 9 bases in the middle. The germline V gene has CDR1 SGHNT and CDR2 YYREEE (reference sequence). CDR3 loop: CASSPEGNYGYTF. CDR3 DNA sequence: TGTGCCAGCAGCCCGGAGGGAAACTATGGCTACACCTTC.

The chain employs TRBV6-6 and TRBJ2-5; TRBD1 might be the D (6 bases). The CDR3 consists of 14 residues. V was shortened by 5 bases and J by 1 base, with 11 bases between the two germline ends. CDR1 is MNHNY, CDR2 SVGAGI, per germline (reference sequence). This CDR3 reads CASSDPGAQETQYF. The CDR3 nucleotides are TGTGCCAGCAGTGACCCAGGGGCCCAAGAGACCCAGTACTTC.

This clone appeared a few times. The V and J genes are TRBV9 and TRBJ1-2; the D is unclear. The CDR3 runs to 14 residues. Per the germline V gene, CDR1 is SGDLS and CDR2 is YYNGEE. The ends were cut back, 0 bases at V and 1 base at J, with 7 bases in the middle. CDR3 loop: CASSVGEFNYGYTF. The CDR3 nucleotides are TGTGCCAGCAGCGTAGGGGAGTTTAACTATGGCTACACCTTC. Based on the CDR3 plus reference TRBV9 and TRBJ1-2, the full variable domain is DSGVTQTPKHLITATGQRVTLRCSPRSGDLSVYWYQQSLDQGLQFLIQYYNGEERAKGNILERFSAQQFPDLHSELNLSSLELGDSALYFCASSVGEFNYGYTFGSGTRLTVV.

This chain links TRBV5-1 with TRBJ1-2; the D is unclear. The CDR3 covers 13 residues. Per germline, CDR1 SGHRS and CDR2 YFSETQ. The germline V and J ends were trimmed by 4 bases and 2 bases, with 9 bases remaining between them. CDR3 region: CASSPDINYGYTF. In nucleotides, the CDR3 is TGCGCCAGCAGCCCTGACATAAACTATGGCTACACCTTC.

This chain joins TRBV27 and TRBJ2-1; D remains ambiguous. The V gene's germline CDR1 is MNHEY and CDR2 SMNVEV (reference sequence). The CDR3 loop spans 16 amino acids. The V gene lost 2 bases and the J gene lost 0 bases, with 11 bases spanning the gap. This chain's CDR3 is CASSLLVSSSYNEQFF. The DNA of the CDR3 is TGTGCCAGCAGTTTACTGGTGTCTAGCTCCTACAATGAGCAGTTCTTC.

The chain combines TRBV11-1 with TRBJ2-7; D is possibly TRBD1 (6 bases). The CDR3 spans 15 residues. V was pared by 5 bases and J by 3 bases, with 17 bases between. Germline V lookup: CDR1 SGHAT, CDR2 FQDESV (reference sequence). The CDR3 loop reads CASSPTGLANYEQYF. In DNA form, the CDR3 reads TGTGCCAGCAGCCCTACAGGGTTAGCGAACTACGAGCAGTACTTC.

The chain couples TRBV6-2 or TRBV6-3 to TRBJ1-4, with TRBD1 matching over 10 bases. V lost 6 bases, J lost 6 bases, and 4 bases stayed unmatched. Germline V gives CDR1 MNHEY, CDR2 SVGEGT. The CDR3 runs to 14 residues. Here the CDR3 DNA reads TGTGCCAGCAGCCCCGGGACAGGGGATGAAAAACTGTTTTTT. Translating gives CASSPGTGDEKLFF.

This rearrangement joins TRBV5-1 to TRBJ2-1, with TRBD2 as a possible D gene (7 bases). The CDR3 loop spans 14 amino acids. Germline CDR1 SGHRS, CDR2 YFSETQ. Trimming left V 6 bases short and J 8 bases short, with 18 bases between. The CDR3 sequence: CASTPEAGAYEQFF. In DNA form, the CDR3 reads TGCGCCAGCACTCCGGAGGCGGGGGCCTATGAGCAGTTCTTC.

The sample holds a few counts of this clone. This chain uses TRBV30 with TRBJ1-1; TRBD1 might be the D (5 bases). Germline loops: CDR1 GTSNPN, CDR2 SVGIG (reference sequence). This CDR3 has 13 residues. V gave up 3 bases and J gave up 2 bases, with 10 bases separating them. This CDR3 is CAWRWGINTEAFF. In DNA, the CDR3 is TGTGCCTGGAGGTGGGGCATAAACACTGAAGCTTTCTTT.

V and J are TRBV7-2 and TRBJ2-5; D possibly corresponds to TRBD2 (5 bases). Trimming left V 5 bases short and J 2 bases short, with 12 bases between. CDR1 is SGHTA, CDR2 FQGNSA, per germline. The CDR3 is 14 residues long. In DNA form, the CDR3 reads TGTGCCAGCAGCCGCCTAGCAGAACAAGAGACCCAGTACTTC. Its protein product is CASSRLAEQETQYF.

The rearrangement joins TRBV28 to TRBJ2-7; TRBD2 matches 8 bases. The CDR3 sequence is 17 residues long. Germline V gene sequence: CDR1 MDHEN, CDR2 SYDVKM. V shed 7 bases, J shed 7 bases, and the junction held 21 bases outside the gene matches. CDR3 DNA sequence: TGTGCCAGCACCTTAGGAGGTGCGGGAGGCCGGGGGGGAGAGCAGTACTTC. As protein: CASTLGGAGGRGGEQYF.

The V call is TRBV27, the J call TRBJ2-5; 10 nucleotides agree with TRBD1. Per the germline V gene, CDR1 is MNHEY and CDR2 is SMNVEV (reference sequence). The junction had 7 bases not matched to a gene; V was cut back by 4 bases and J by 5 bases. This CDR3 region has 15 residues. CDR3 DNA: TGTGCCAGCAGTTCGGACAGGGGGGTTTACGAGACCCAGTACTTC. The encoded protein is CASSSDRGVYETQYF.

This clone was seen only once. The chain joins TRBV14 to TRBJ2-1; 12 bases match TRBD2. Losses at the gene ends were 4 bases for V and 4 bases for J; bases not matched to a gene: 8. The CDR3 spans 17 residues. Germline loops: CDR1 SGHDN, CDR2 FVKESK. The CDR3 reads CASSPWTSGAKYNEQFF. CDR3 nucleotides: TGTGCCAGCAGCCCATGGACTAGCGGGGCTAAATACAATGAGCAGTTCTTC.

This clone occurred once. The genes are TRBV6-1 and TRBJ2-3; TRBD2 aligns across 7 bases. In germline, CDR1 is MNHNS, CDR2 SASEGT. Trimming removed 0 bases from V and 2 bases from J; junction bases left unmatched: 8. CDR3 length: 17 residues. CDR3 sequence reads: CASSEAPTSAVTDTQYF. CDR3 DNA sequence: TGTGCCAGCAGTGAAGCACCCACTAGCGCCGTCACAGATACGCAGTATTTT.

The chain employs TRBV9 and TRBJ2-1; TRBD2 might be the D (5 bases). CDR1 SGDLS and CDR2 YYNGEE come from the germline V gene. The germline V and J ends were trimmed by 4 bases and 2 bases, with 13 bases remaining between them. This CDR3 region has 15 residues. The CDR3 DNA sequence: TGTGCCAGCAGCCCAAACGCGGGTACCTACAATGAGCAGTTCTTC. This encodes CASSPNAGTYNEQFF.

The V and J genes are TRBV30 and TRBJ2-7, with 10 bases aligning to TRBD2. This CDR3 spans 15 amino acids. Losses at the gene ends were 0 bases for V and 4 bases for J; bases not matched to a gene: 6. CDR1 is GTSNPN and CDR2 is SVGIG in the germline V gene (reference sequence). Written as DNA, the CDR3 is TGTGCCTGGAGTGTACCTAGCGGGAGCAGGTACGAGCAGTACTTC. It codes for CAWSVPSGSRYEQYF.

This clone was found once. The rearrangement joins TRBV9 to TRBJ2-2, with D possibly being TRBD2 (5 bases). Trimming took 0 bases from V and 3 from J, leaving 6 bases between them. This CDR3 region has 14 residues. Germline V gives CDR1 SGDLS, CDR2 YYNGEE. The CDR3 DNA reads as TGTGCCAGCAGCGTAGTCGGGGACACCGGGGAGCTGTTTTTT. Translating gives CASSVVGDTGELFF.

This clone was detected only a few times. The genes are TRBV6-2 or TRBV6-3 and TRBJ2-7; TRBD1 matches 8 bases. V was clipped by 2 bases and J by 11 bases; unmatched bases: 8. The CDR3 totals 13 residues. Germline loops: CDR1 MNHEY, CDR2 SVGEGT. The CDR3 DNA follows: TGTGCCAGCAGTTACGCTGGGACAGGATCTAAGTACTTC. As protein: CASSYAGTGSKYF.

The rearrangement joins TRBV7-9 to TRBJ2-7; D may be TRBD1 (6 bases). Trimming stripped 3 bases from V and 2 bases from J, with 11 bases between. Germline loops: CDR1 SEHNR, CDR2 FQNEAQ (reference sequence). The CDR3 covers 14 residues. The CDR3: CASSFSEGAYEQYF. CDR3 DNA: TGTGCCAGCAGCTTTAGTGAGGGGGCCTACGAGCAGTACTTC.

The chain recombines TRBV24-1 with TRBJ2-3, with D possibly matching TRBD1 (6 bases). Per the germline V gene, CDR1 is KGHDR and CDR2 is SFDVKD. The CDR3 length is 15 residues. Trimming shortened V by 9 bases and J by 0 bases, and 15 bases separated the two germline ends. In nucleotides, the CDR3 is TGTGCCACCGGTCACGGGACACCAAGCACAGATACGCAGTATTTT. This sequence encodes CATGHGTPSTDTQYF.

This CDR3 reads CASSKFGRASYEQYF. The DNA of the CDR3 is TGTGCCAGCAGCAAGTTTGGGAGGGCTTCCTACGAGCAGTACTTC. This chain joins TRBV3-1 (or the pseudogene TRBV3-2) and TRBJ2-7, with TRBD2 matching 7 bases. The length of the CDR3 is 15 residues. V trimming: 5 bases; J trimming: 1 base; junction bases outside the gene matches: 8. Germline CDR1 reads LGHDT; CDR2 reads YNNKEL (reference sequence).

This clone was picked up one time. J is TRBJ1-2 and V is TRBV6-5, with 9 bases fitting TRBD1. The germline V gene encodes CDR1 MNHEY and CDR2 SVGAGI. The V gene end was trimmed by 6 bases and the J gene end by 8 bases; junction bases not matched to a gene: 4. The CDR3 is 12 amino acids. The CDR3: CASRDRGGGYTF. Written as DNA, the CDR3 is TGTGCCAGCAGGGACAGGGGCGGGGGCTACACCTTC.

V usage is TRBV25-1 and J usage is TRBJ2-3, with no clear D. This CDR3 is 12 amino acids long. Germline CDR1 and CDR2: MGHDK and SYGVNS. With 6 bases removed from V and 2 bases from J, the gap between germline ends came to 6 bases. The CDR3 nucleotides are TGTGCCAGCAGCCCCTCCACAGATACGCAGTATTTT. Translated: CASSPSTDTQYF.

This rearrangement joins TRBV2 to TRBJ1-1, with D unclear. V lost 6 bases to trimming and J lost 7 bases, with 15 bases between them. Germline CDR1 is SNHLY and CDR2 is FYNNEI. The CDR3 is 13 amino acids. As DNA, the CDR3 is TGTGCCAGCAGATATGACACACCTCGTGAAGCTTTCTTT. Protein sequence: CASRYDTPREAFF.

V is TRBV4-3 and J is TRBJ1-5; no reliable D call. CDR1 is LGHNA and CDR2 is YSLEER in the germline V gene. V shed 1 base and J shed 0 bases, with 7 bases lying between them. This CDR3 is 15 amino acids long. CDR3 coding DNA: TGCGCCAGCAGCCAAGTGGCAGATAGCAATCAGCCCCAGCATTTT. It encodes CASSQVADSNQPQHF.